This TCR beta chain derives from a study of regulatory T cells in long-lasting Graves disease. On the study more broadly: Those with persistent Graves' disease had received antithyroid drugs for over 5 years with positive TSH receptor antibodies.

The time point denotes: persistent/refractory GD, antithyroid drugs over 5 years with positive TRAb. The TCR library used RNA extracted from PBMCs. Comment on this clonotype: The antigen remains undetermined.

Construction of TCR beta libraries relied on iRepertoire HTBI primers and on Arm-PCR targeting CDR3 regions. In TCRdb, the multiplex PCR reads were re-called with MiXCR into one record per CDR3 protein. The sample has 650,000 to 850,000 distinct CDR3 sequences, 30% seen once; the top ten hold under 55%. The study, taken as a whole, reports: Shared public clonotypes totalled approximately 3,000 in persistent patients, compared with approximately 970 in new patients. For persistent Graves' patients, TCR diversity was lower than for newly diagnosed ones.

This specimen was peripheral blood mononuclear cells (PBMCs), taken when the disease was refractory, from a patient treated with antithyroid drugs. The sequence was collected from a female donor with Graves disease.

The CDR3 nucleotides read TGTGCCAGCAGCCATAGCGGGGCCAGCTCCTACGAGCAGTACTTC. Amino acid sequence: CASSHSGASSYEQYF. J is TRBJ2-7 and V is TRBV3-1, with 8 bases identical to TRBD2. CDR1 is LGHDT, CDR2 YNNKEL, per germline (reference sequence). V trimming: 3 bases; J trimming: 0 bases; junction bases outside the gene matches: 4. CDR3 length: 15 residues.